The 20 T cell receptor beta chains below come from one sample, sequenced in a study of blood T cell repertoires in COVID-19. The assay was immunoSEQ multiplex PCR, and TCRdb's table has in-frame clones only and misses some. The table includes 90,000 to 150,000 clones, 70% to 85% detected once. Sequences were obtained from peripheral blood. The receptor source for this set is a human donor with acute or convalescent COVID-19. The donor label of this sample is uncertain.

The rearrangement links TRBV4-1 to TRBJ1-1; 9 positions agree with TRBD1. This CDR3 spans 15 amino acids. From germline, CDR1 is MGHRA and CDR2 YSYEKL. J lost 1 base, V lost 3 bases, and 3 bases had no gene match. The CDR3 loop reads CASSQTGGKNTEAFF. The CDR3 DNA sequence: TGCGCCAGCAGCCAGACAGGGGGGAAGAACACTGAAGCTTTCTTT.

This clone was seen more than once but under ten times. The chain links TRBV19 to TRBJ1-5; TRBD1 is a possible D gene (6 bases). Trimming took 2 bases from V and 3 from J, leaving 17 bases between them. The CDR3 loop spans 17 amino acids. Germline CDR1 reads LNHDA; CDR2 reads SQIVND (reference sequence). The CDR3 sequence is CASSIRRQVFSNQPQHF. CDR3 in DNA: TGTGCCAGTAGTATAAGGAGACAGGTCTTCTCCAATCAGCCCCAGCATTTT.

This clone showed up just a few times. The chain employs TRBV28 and TRBJ1-2; maybe TRBD1 (5 bases). The CDR3 consists of 13 residues. From germline, CDR1 is MDHEN and CDR2 SYDVKM. V lost 10 bases, J lost 2 bases, and 14 bases lay in between. CDR3 DNA: TGTGCCACCGCGGCGGGGGGAAACTATGGCTACACCTTC. It codes for CATAAGGNYGYTF.

The J gene is TRBJ2-5, the V gene TRBV5-1, with TRBD1 matching 7 bases. CDR1 is SGHRS, CDR2 YFSETQ, per germline. The V gene end was trimmed by 7 bases and the J gene end by 1 base; junction bases not matched to a gene: 7. CDR3 size: 14 residues. As DNA, the CDR3 is TGCGCCAGCCGACAAAGGGGGCTCCAAGAGACCCAGTACTTC. This gives the protein CASRQRGLQETQYF. Using reference TRBV5-1 and TRBJ2-5 for the parts outside the CDR3, the full variable domain is KAGVTQTPRYLIKTRGQQVTLSCSPISGHRSVSWYQQTPGQGLQFLFEYFSETQRNKGNFPGRFSGRQFSNSRSEMNVSTLELGDSALYLCASRQRGLQETQYFGPGTRLLVL.

The chain couples TRBV20-1 to TRBJ2-7, with 9 bases fitting TRBD2. Germline-derived CDR1 and CDR2 are DFQATT and SNEGSKA (reference sequence). The CDR3 loop spans 13 amino acids. The V and J ends lost 3 bases and 4 bases, in that order; junction bases with no gene match: 4. The CDR3 DNA follows: TGCAGTGCTAGTAGCGGGGGAGAGTACGAGCAGTACTTC. Protein sequence: CSASSGGEYEQYF.

This sequence joins TRBV2 and TRBJ1-5, with D maybe TRBD1 (6 bases). CDR3 length: 15 amino acids. Germline assignment: CDR1 SNHLY and CDR2 FYNNEI. Trimming left V 3 bases short and J 2 bases short, with 11 bases between. The CDR3 sequence is CASSDRGSGNQPQHF. In nucleotides, the CDR3 is TGTGCCAGCAGTGACAGGGGATCGGGCAATCAGCCCCAGCATTTT. Full variable domain (outside the CDR3, taken from reference TRBV2 and TRBJ1-5): EPEVTQTPSHQVTQMGQEVILRCVPISNHLYFYWYRQILGQKVEFLVSFYNNEISEKSEIFDDQFSVERPDGSNFTLKIRSTKLEDSAMYFCASSDRGSGNQPQHFGDGTRLSIL.

Only a few counts were recorded for this clone. The V call is TRBV19, the J call TRBJ1-2, with TRBD1 matching over 7 bases. The CDR3 sequence is 13 residues long. Germline V gives CDR1 LNHDA, CDR2 SQIVND (reference sequence). V was clipped by 9 bases and J by 5 bases; unmatched bases: 9. DNA of the CDR3: TGTGCCAGCACCCAGGGACAGCGGTATGGCTACACCTTC. Its translation is CASTQGQRYGYTF.

This chain connects TRBV2 to TRBJ1-6; D ambiguous. V lost 7 bases, J lost 7 bases, and 14 bases lay in between. The V gene's germline CDR1 is SNHLY and CDR2 FYNNEI. This CDR3 comprises 14 residues. This CDR3 reads CASTPRGTNSPLHF. The CDR3 coding sequence is TGTGCCAGCACCCCCCGCGGCACGAATTCACCCCTCCACTTT.

The chain employs TRBV10-1 and TRBJ2-1; a possible D gene is TRBD2 (6 bases). Per the germline V gene, CDR1 is WNHNN and CDR2 is SYGVQD (reference sequence). V was pared by 3 bases and J by 8 bases, with 23 bases between. CDR3 length equals 17 residues. The CDR3 DNA follows: TGCGCCAGCAGTGATAGTGTTGGGCAGGGAGGCACCCATGAGCAGTTCTTC. It translates to CASSDSVGQGGTHEQFF.

A remark on this clone: A junction boundary mismatches the germline segment, possibly from a read error. The DNA for the CDR3 is TGTGCCAGCAGCGAAGGGACAGTTCGCTACAATGAGCAGTTCTTC. Translating gives CASSEGTVRYNEQFF. V gene TRBV6-1 combines with J gene TRBJ2-1; 7 nucleotides align to TRBD1. The CDR3 length is 15 residues. Germline values: CDR1 MNHNS, CDR2 SASEGT.

The chain carries TRBV6-5 and TRBJ1-1; possibly TRBD1 for D (5 bases). V was clipped by 2 bases and J by 1 base, with 11 bases between them. From germline, CDR1 is MNHEY and CDR2 SVGAGI. The CDR3 covers 15 residues. The chain's CDR3 is CASSYRGLGNTEAFF. CDR3 nucleotide sequence: TGTGCCAGCAGTTACAGGGGTCTAGGGAACACTGAAGCTTTCTTT.

This clone was detected only a few times. This chain links TRBV23-1 with TRBJ2-7; 7 bases agree with TRBD1. TRBV23-1 has ORF status, its function being uncertain. The CDR3 totals 14 residues. CDR3 residues: CASSQSGSGTAAEV. The DNA of the CDR3 is TGCGCCAGCAGTCAATCTGGTTCCGGGACAGCCGCCGAAGTC.

J is TRBJ1-1 and V is TRBV6-5; 9 bases agree with TRBD1. The CDR3 is 13 residues long. V lost 8 bases to trimming and J lost 8 bases; unmatched junction nucleotides: 9. Looked up from germline, CDR1 is MNHEY and CDR2 is SVGAGI. DNA of the CDR3: TGTGCCAGCGGGACAGGGAGGAAGCTGGAAGCTTTCTTT. Its protein is CASGTGRKLEAFF.

In this sample, this clone turned up many times. The chain carries TRBV7-8 and TRBJ1-1; 11 bases line up with TRBD1. The CDR3 runs to 13 residues. Germline CDR1 reads SGHVS; CDR2 reads FQNEAQ. With V trimmed by 5 bases and J by 8 bases, 4 bases remained unmatched. CDR3 bases: TGTGCCAGCAGCCCGCGGGACAGGGGGGAAGCTTTCTTT. Protein: CASSPRDRGEAFF.

The genes are TRBV7-8 and TRBJ1-2; D is possibly TRBD1 (6 bases). The CDR3 extends over 14 amino acids. V was trimmed by 5 bases and J by 6 bases, leaving 16 bases between them. The V gene's germline CDR1 is SGHVS and CDR2 FQNEAQ. CDR3 residues: CASSPTGQSHGYTF. CDR3 nucleotide sequence: TGTGCCAGCAGCCCCACTGGACAGTCTCATGGCTACACCTTC.

This clone has a handful of counts. CDR3 sequence reads: CASSPYGDEQFF. CDR3 sequence (DNA): TGTGCCAGCAGCCCTTACGGTGATGAGCAGTTCTTC. V gene TRBV7-8 combines with J gene TRBJ2-1; D remains unclear. V shed 5 bases and J shed 8 bases, with 10 bases lying between them. The CDR3 is made up of 12 amino acids. The V gene's germline CDR1 is SGHVS and CDR2 FQNEAQ.

The chain couples TRBV7-9 to TRBJ1-5; maybe TRBD1 (5 bases). Trimming removed 1 base at V and 9 bases at J, with 13 bases between. CDR1 is SEHNR, CDR2 FQNEAQ, per germline (reference sequence). The CDR3 has 14 amino acids. CDR3 in DNA: TGTGCCAGCAGCTTAGTCCAGGGTGCCTGGCCCCAGCATTTT. Protein: CASSLVQGAWPQHF.

The chain has TRBV2 and TRBJ2-5; D gene unclear. Looked up from germline, CDR1 is SNHLY and CDR2 is FYNNEI. The V and J ends lost 6 bases and 5 bases respectively, with 7 bases between them. There are 11 residues in the CDR3. The CDR3 DNA reads TGTGCCAGCAGCTATGAGGAGACCCAGTACTTC. Protein sequence: CASSYEETQYF.

This clone was seen a single time. The chain combines TRBV10-3 with TRBJ2-3, with 8 bases aligning to TRBD1. The CDR3 is 15 amino acids. The junction had 3 bases not matched to a gene; V was cut back by 2 bases and J by 2 bases. Germline CDR1 and CDR2: ENHRY and SYGVKD. The CDR3 nucleotides read TGTGCCATCAGTGAGACGGGACAGGTCACAGATACGCAGTATTTT. Translating gives CAISETGQVTDTQYF.

The J gene is TRBJ1-2, the V gene TRBV10-1; 7 bases are a match to TRBD1. Per germline, CDR1 WNHNN and CDR2 SYGVQD (reference sequence). The V segment lost 0 bases and the J segment 7 bases; nucleotides outside the gene matches: 5. The CDR3 covers 14 residues. CDR3 DNA sequence: TGCGCCAGCAGTGAGTCGCGGACAGGCCCTGGCTACACCTTC. Residues: CASSESRTGPGYTF.